These 8 T cell receptor beta chains came from one sample sequenced in a study of blood T cell repertoires in COVID-19. Sequencing used immunoSEQ multiplex PCR; TCRdb keeps in-frame clones, though not all of them. The sample has around 260,000 clones; approximately 90% are singletons. The sequenced sample consisted of peripheral blood. Receptor source: a woman under 40 with COVID-19, enrolled during active disease.

The rearrangement links TRBV7-3 to TRBJ1-1; 7 bases align to TRBD1. Losses at the gene ends were 5 bases for V and 5 bases for J; bases not matched to a gene: 5. This CDR3 is 13 amino acids long. Germline lookup yields CDR1 SGHTA and CDR2 FQGTGA. Here the CDR3 DNA reads TGTGCCAGCAGCCCATCAGGGGGAACTGAAGCTTTCTTT. This encodes CASSPSGGTEAFF.

J is TRBJ2-4 and V is TRBV27; TRBD1 matches 9 bases. V shed 3 bases and J 9 bases; nucleotides not matched to a gene: 6. Germline values: CDR1 MNHEY, CDR2 SMNVEV (reference sequence). CDR3 length: 14 residues. The CDR3 sequence is CASSLGQGLGIQYF. CDR3 sequence (DNA): TGTGCCAGCAGTTTGGGACAGGGCCTAGGCATTCAGTACTTC.

The chain combines TRBV14 with TRBJ2-5; the match to TRBD1 covers 8 bases. After removal of 3 bases from V and 1 base from J, the junction contained 4 bases not matched to a gene. Germline-derived CDR1 and CDR2 are SGHDN and FVKESK. This CDR3 comprises 15 residues. The CDR3 bases are TGTGCCAGCAGCCAGTCAACAGGGGGCCAAGAGACCCAGTACTTC. It translates to CASSQSTGGQETQYF.

The chain couples TRBV5-6 to TRBJ1-2; D ambiguous. The CDR3 spans 14 residues. The germline gives CDR1 SGHDT, CDR2 YYEEEE. Trimming took off 0 bases at V and 3 bases at J, with 9 bases between the two ends. The CDR3 DNA reads TGTGCCAGCAGCTTGGAGAGCCTTTACTATGGCTACACCTTC. Translating it yields CASSLESLYYGYTF.

The V and J genes are TRBV10-3 and TRBJ2-7, with a possible D match to TRBD1 (6 bases). The CDR3 is 14 amino acids. CDR1 and CDR2 from the germline V gene are ENHRY and SYGVKD. The germline V and J ends were trimmed by 0 bases and 3 bases, with 9 bases remaining between them. The CDR3 protein is CAISESHRDYEQYF. The CDR3 DNA sequence: TGTGCCATCAGTGAGTCTCACAGGGACTACGAGCAGTACTTC.

CDR3 protein: CASIVGGLEQFF. CDR3 in DNA: TGTGCCAGCATAGTCGGCGGTTTGGAGCAGTTCTTC. The rearrangement uses TRBV2 and TRBJ2-1; D gene unclear. The CDR3 runs to 12 residues. V was cut by 7 bases and J by 10 bases, with 14 bases left in between. Per germline, CDR1 SNHLY and CDR2 FYNNEI.

The gene calls are TRBV7-9 and TRBJ2-6; perhaps TRBD1 as D (6 bases). CDR3 length equals 19 residues. Between the trimmed V and J ends, which lost 5 bases and 1 base, there was a span of 21 bases. Germline lookup yields CDR1 SEHNR and CDR2 FQNEAQ (reference sequence). Here the CDR3 reads CASSQAGQTLRSGANVLTF. CDR3 DNA: TGTGCCAGCAGCCAAGCTGGACAGACCCTTAGGTCTGGGGCCAACGTCCTGACTTTC.

The chain couples TRBV6-5 to TRBJ2-1; 7 nucleotides align to TRBD1. Germline V lookup: CDR1 MNHEY, CDR2 SVGAGI. Trimming took 5 bases from V and 8 from J; bases not matched to a gene: 9. The CDR3 totals 14 residues. CDR3 amino acids: CASSRDRVGDEQFF. The CDR3 nucleotides read TGTGCCAGCAGTCGGGACAGAGTAGGGGATGAGCAGTTCTTC.